This record covers a single T cell receptor (beta chain). What it binds is unknown. This table comes from immunoSEQ multiplex PCR, and its TCRdb copy is limited to in-frame clones, with some not included. The table has over 130,000 clones, 80% to 90% seen once. The data derive from a study of T cell responses to AZD1222 COVID-19 vaccine. Study details: Second-dose intervals near 4 or 12 weeks were combined. Findings of the study overall: White British donors predominated, females outnumbered males, and clonal diversity was possibly underestimated. The reported proportion of spike-specific TCRs targeting unmutated variant regions was nearly half. Spike regions recognized by vaccine-associated CD4 TCRs spanned the protein, led by 160-218 and 743-854.

CDR3 length: 14 residues. V shed 2 bases and J 4 bases; nucleotides not matched to a gene: 4. Germline CDR1 and CDR2: SGHTA and FQGNSA. This receptor was identified in an adult in good health. J is TRBJ2-5 and V is TRBV7-2; 7 nucleotides align to TRBD2. Sequenced here: peripheral blood, sampled on day 0 of AZD1222 vaccination. The CDR3 reads CASSLLAGAETQYF. CDR3 DNA: TGTGCCAGCAGCTTATTGGCGGGAGCAGAGACCCAGTACTTC.